The 31 T cell receptor beta chains given below trace back to one sample, sequenced in a study of shared clonotypes between healthy human individuals (dated by TCRdb to the early 2020s). CD8 naive samples consisted of CD45RO-negative cells that were positively selected for CCR7, yielding a CD45RA+CCR7+ population without TemRA cells. Libraries were built with the immunoSEQ multiplex PCR assay. TCRdb retrieved this table from immuneACCESS and kept in-frame rearrangements only. Not all clones are present; in checked studies, unresolved V genes account for under half, and no reason is known for the remainder. The sample has around 600,000 clones on record, 95% of them singletons. The ten largest account for about 0.11% of the sample. Sequencing was carried out using naive CD8+ T cells sorted from blood. In the paper's terms, the cell subset or site label means: CD45RA+CCR7+. These receptors all come from a woman aged 25 to 39 in good health.

This clone was detected only once. The CDR3 sequence is CASSYRAGERTDTQYF. The CDR3 region has the DNA TGCGCCAGCAGCTACAGAGCGGGAGAACGCACAGATACGCAGTATTTT. The chain combines TRBV4-1 with TRBJ2-3, with 8 bases aligning to TRBD2. The CDR3 has 16 residues. Germline V gene data show CDR1 as MGHRA and CDR2 as YSYEKL. V was pared by 5 bases and J by 1 base, with 8 bases of the junction left unmatched.

The chain couples TRBV7-9 to TRBJ2-1; D remains unclear. Germline V gene sequence: CDR1 SEHNR, CDR2 FQNEAQ (reference sequence). The CDR3 runs to 16 residues. Trimming shortened V by 6 bases and J by 0 bases, and 15 bases separated the two germline ends. The CDR3 is CASRPALPSSYNEQFF. CDR3 nucleotides: TGTGCCAGCAGACCAGCCCTACCTAGCTCCTACAATGAGCAGTTCTTC.

The chain links TRBV19 to TRBJ1-5; no definite D call. The CDR3 is made up of 14 amino acids. The germline V gene encodes CDR1 LNHDA and CDR2 SQIVND (reference sequence). Deletions cut 3 bases from V and 3 bases from J, with 9 bases between. CDR3 bases: TGTGCCAGTAGTATTTTCGAGTACAATCAGCCCCAGCATTTT. Translated: CASSIFEYNQPQHF. Full variable domain (rest looked up from reference TRBV19 and TRBJ1-5): DGGITQSPKYLFRKEGQNVTLSCEQNLNHDAMYWYRQDPGQGLRLIYYSQIVNDFQKGDIAEGYSVSREKKESFPLTVTSAQKNPTAFYLCASSIFEYNQPQHFGDGTRLSIL.

This clone was counted between two and nine times. This chain connects TRBV5-4 to TRBJ2-5; possible D gene TRBD2, 6 bases. From germline, CDR1 is SGHNT and CDR2 YYREEE (reference sequence). V shed 4 bases and J shed 1 base, with 8 bases lying between them. There are 13 residues in the CDR3. CDR3 loop: CASSQTSQETQYF. The CDR3 bases are TGTGCCAGCAGCCAGACTAGCCAAGAGACCCAGTACTTC. Using reference TRBV5-4 and TRBJ2-5 for the parts outside the CDR3, the full variable domain is ETGVTQSPTHLIKTRGQQVTLRCSSQSGHNTVSWYQQALGQGPQFIFQYYREEENGRGNFPPRFSGLQFPNYSSELNVNALELDDSALYLCASSQTSQETQYFGPGTRLLVL.

The rearrangement uses TRBV6-5 and TRBJ2-3, with TRBD2 identical over 8 bases. This CDR3 is 15 amino acids long. The J segment lost 2 bases and the V segment lost 9 bases, leaving 10 bases of the junction unmatched. The germline CDR1 and CDR2 sequences are MNHEY and SVGAGI. This CDR3 reads CASAVTSGLTDTQYF. The CDR3 DNA sequence: TGTGCCAGTGCCGTAACTAGCGGCCTCACAGATACGCAGTATTTT.

The chain joins TRBV27 to TRBJ2-7; D may be TRBD1 or TRBD2 (5 bases each). Deletions cut 1 base from V and 7 bases from J, with 14 bases between. CDR1 is MNHEY, CDR2 SMNVEV, per germline (reference sequence). The CDR3 contains 14 residues. The CDR3 sequence is CASSLWRGAGEQYF. The CDR3 nucleotides read TGTGCCAGCAGTTTATGGAGAGGGGCAGGGGAGCAGTACTTC.

The chain combines TRBV4-1 with TRBJ1-3; D may be TRBD1 (6 bases). CDR1 MGHRA and CDR2 YSYEKL come from the germline V gene. The CDR3 covers 15 residues. V lost 8 bases and J 3 bases, leaving 17 bases between the germline ends. The CDR3 DNA reads TGCGCCAGCGAAGCATTCGGGACATTTGGAAACACCATATATTTT. The encoded protein is CASEAFGTFGNTIYF.

This chain uses TRBV27 with TRBJ1-2, with D possibly TRBD1 on 6 matching bases. There are 14 residues in the CDR3. Germline V gene lookup returns CDR1 MNHEY and CDR2 SMNVEV (reference sequence). With 9 bases removed from V and 1 base from J, the gap between germline ends came to 15 bases. This CDR3 is CASRPGHLNYGYTF. The CDR3, as DNA: TGTGCCAGTCGTCCGGGACACCTTAACTATGGCTACACCTTC.

The chain couples TRBV29-1 to TRBJ2-7; perhaps TRBD2 as D (6 bases). CDR3 length equals 13 residues. Trimming removed 7 bases at V and 1 base at J, with 14 bases between. Germline values: CDR1 SQVTM, CDR2 ANQGSEA. Here the CDR3 DNA reads TGCAGCGGTACCGGGACTTCATCCTACGAGCAGTACTTC. This codes for CSGTGTSSYEQYF.

The chain couples TRBV29-1 to TRBJ1-3; the D is unclear. The CDR3 sequence is 14 residues long. Trimming took off 7 bases at V and 3 bases at J, with 16 bases between the two ends. From germline, CDR1 is SQVTM and CDR2 ANQGSEA. The CDR3 DNA reads as TGCAGCGCCTCTATTTGGCTGGATGGAAACACCATATATTTT. Encoded protein: CSASIWLDGNTIYF.

The rearrangement uses TRBV7-6 and TRBJ2-2; 7 bases map to TRBD1. CDR1 and CDR2 from the germline V gene are SGHVS and FNYEAQ. CDR3 length equals 16 residues. V lost 5 bases, J lost 7 bases, and 13 bases stayed unmatched. As DNA, the CDR3 is TGTGCCAGCAGCCGAGGACAGGCCTCTCGGGACGGGGAGCTGTTTTTT. Its protein is CASSRGQASRDGELFF.

This chain connects TRBV9 to TRBJ2-7; D not certain. V lost 0 bases and J lost 4, with 11 bases in between. The CDR3 is made up of 14 amino acids. Germline CDR1 is SGDLS and CDR2 is YYNGEE. CDR3 region: CASSVDHESYEQYF. The CDR3 bases are TGTGCCAGCAGCGTAGACCATGAGAGTTACGAGCAGTACTTC.

V gene TRBV5-1 combines with J gene TRBJ2-7; TRBD1 aligns across 9 bases. Germline CDR1 SGHRS, CDR2 YFSETQ. The CDR3 is 15 amino acids. The V segment lost 4 bases and the J segment 2 bases; nucleotides outside the gene matches: 7. The CDR3 region has the DNA TGCGCCAGCAGCATAAGACAGGGGGTCGCCTACGAGCAGTACTTC. Translation: CASSIRQGVAYEQYF.

The V call is TRBV4-2, the J call TRBJ2-1; D may be TRBD2 (6 bases). Germline V gives CDR1 LGHNA, CDR2 YNFKEQ. The CDR3 is made up of 16 amino acids. Trimming left V 0 bases short and J 2 bases short, with 11 bases between. The CDR3 coding sequence is TGTGCCAGCAGCCAAGACTTCCCGGGAGCCTACAATGAGCAGTTCTTC. This translates into CASSQDFPGAYNEQFF.

The rearrangement uses TRBV5-6 and TRBJ2-7; D uncertain. The CDR3 extends over 13 amino acids. From germline, CDR1 is SGHDT and CDR2 YYEEEE. Trimming took 0 bases from V and 5 from J, leaving 9 bases between them. The DNA of the CDR3 is TGTGCCAGCAGCTTGGGCGGACCTGACGAGCAGTACTTC. This sequence encodes CASSLGGPDEQYF.

This chain's CDR3 is CASSLSRLAGASYNEQFF. The CDR3 DNA reads as TGTGCCAGCAGTTTATCCCGATTAGCGGGAGCTTCCTACAATGAGCAGTTCTTC. The rearrangement joins TRBV28 to TRBJ2-1, with 9 bases lining up with TRBD2. The CDR3 has 18 amino acids. Germline loops: CDR1 MDHEN, CDR2 SYDVKM. V trimming: 1 base; J trimming: 1 base; junction bases outside the gene matches: 8.

Concerning this clone: Other DNA sequences in this specimen translate into the identical CDR3. This chain joins TRBV27 and TRBJ2-7, with D possibly being TRBD1 or TRBD2 (5 bases each). V was trimmed by 3 bases and J by 3 bases, leaving 9 bases between them. CDR3 length: 13 amino acids. In germline, CDR1 is MNHEY, CDR2 SMNVEV (reference sequence). The chain's CDR3 is CASSFGTDYEQYF. CDR3 nucleotides: TGTGCCAGCAGTTTCGGGACGGACTACGAGCAGTACTTC.

V and J are TRBV11-1 and TRBJ2-3; no clear D. This CDR3 has 14 residues. The germline gives CDR1 SGHAT, CDR2 FQDESV (reference sequence). V gave up 3 bases and J gave up 2 bases, with 9 bases separating them. The DNA of the CDR3 is TGTGCCAGCAGCTTTGCAGGAGACACAGATACGCAGTATTTT. Residues: CASSFAGDTDTQYF.

This clone was observed a single time. The V call is TRBV9, the J call TRBJ2-2; 8 bases align to TRBD1. CDR3 length equals 15 residues. The V gene's germline CDR1 is SGDLS and CDR2 YYNGEE. V trimming: 3 bases; J trimming: 4 bases; junction bases outside the gene matches: 5. CDR3 in amino acids: CASSAGGAGTGELFF. CDR3 DNA: TGTGCCAGCAGCGCAGGGGGCGCGGGCACCGGGGAGCTGTTTTTT.

This clone was picked up one time. V and J are TRBV5-8 and TRBJ2-7, with D unclear. Germline V gene lookup returns CDR1 SGHTS and CDR2 YDEGEE. Trimming stripped 0 bases from V and 4 bases from J, with 11 bases between. This CDR3 contains 14 residues. DNA of the CDR3: TGTGCCAGCAGCTTGGGCGAATCACTATACGAGCAGTACTTC. It specifies CASSLGESLYEQYF.

The gene calls are TRBV7-9 and TRBJ1-6, with TRBD1 as a possible D gene (5 bases). The V gene's germline CDR1 is SEHNR and CDR2 FQNEAQ (reference sequence). The CDR3 loop spans 14 amino acids. The V end lost 5 bases, the J end lost 10 bases, and 15 bases lay between the germline ends. CDR3 loop: CASSPGQGESPLHF. CDR3 bases: TGTGCCAGCAGCCCAGGGCAGGGCGAATCACCCCTCCACTTT.

V usage is TRBV15 and J usage is TRBJ2-7; possible D gene TRBD2, 5 bases. V was trimmed by 4 bases and J by 6 bases, leaving 16 bases between them. Germline V gene sequence: CDR1 LNHNV, CDR2 YYDKDF (reference sequence). The CDR3 is 14 amino acids. This CDR3 is CATSTTGIVGEQYF. The CDR3 DNA is TGTGCCACCAGCACAACCGGGATCGTCGGCGAGCAGTACTTC.

V gene TRBV28 combines with J gene TRBJ2-7; D not resolved. This CDR3 region has 11 residues. Germline values: CDR1 MDHEN, CDR2 SYDVKM. The V end lost 6 bases, the J end lost 6 bases, and 9 bases lay between the germline ends. The CDR3, as DNA: TGTGCCAGCAGCCTACATAGCGAGCAGTACTTC. Protein: CASSLHSEQYF.

The genes are TRBV28 and TRBJ1-2, with D perhaps TRBD1 (6 bases). This CDR3 spans 13 amino acids. CDR1 is MDHEN and CDR2 is SYDVKM in the germline V gene. Trimming took 9 bases from V and 8 from J, leaving 19 bases between them. CDR3 coding DNA: TGTGCCAGTATAGGGGGGGGCGCAATCGGCTACACCTTC. Protein product: CASIGGGAIGYTF.

CDR3 loop: CASSPTRDLDLGTIYF. The CDR3 DNA reads as TGTGCCAGTAGTCCCACCCGGGATCTTGACCTCGGCACCATATATTTT. This chain connects TRBV19 to TRBJ1-3; no firm D call. V was trimmed by 5 bases and J by 9 bases, leaving 23 bases between them. The CDR3 extends over 16 amino acids. Germline loops: CDR1 LNHDA, CDR2 SQIVND (reference sequence). Complete variable domain (other parts from reference TRBV19 and TRBJ1-3): DGGITQSPKYLFRKEGQNVTLSCEQNLNHDAMYWYRQDPGQGLRLIYYSQIVNDFQKGDIAEGYSVSREKKESFPLTVTSAQKNPTAFYLCASSPTRDLDLGTIYFGEGSWLTVV.

The gene calls are TRBV5-1 and TRBJ2-7, with D perhaps matching TRBD1 (6 bases). V was cut by 1 base and J by 0 bases, with 11 bases left in between. The CDR3 runs 15 residues. Germline assignment: CDR1 SGHRS and CDR2 YFSETQ. CDR3 DNA: TGCGCCAGCAGCTTGATACAGGGTAGCTCCTACGAGCAGTACTTC. Residues: CASSLIQGSSYEQYF.

This rearrangement joins TRBV7-2 to TRBJ2-6; D is unclear. Germline-derived CDR1 and CDR2 are SGHTA and FQGNSA. V dropped 4 bases and J dropped 0 bases, with 10 bases sitting between them. The CDR3 spans 16 residues. The CDR3 here is CASSWVESSGANVLTF. The CDR3 DNA follows: TGTGCCAGCAGCTGGGTGGAAAGCTCTGGGGCCAACGTCCTGACTTTC.

Written as DNA, the CDR3 is TGTGCCAGCAGCCCAGCAGGGAACACTGAAGCTTTCTTT. It encodes CASSPAGNTEAFF. The chain carries TRBV14 and TRBJ1-1, with D hard to call. Trimming removed 4 bases at V and 1 base at J, with 7 bases between. Germline CDR1 is SGHDN and CDR2 is FVKESK. The CDR3 is 13 residues long.

The rearrangement uses TRBV6-5 and TRBJ1-1; D perhaps matches TRBD1 (5 bases). V was trimmed by 2 bases and J by 4 bases, leaving 11 bases between them. The CDR3 contains 14 residues. CDR1 and CDR2 (germline): MNHEY, SVGAGI. The DNA for the CDR3 is TGTGCCAGCAGTTACCCTGGGGCGGCCACTGAAGCTTTCTTT. This gives the protein CASSYPGAATEAFF.

The chain recombines TRBV28 with TRBJ2-7; a possible D gene is TRBD2 (6 bases). The CDR3 covers 15 residues. Per the germline V gene, CDR1 is MDHEN and CDR2 is SYDVKM. Trimming took 4 bases from V and 4 from J, leaving 17 bases between them. This chain's CDR3 is CASSSLNWGEYEQYF. In DNA form, the CDR3 reads TGTGCCAGCAGTTCTCTAAATTGGGGGGAGTACGAGCAGTACTTC.

The chain recombines TRBV4-1 with TRBJ1-2; TRBD1 is a possible D gene (5 bases). This CDR3 spans 15 amino acids. V lost 0 bases, J lost 4 bases, and 12 bases lay in between. Germline V gives CDR1 MGHRA, CDR2 YSYEKL. CDR3 DNA: TGCGCCAGCAGCCAAGAACTGACAGCGATCTATGGCTACACCTTC. This codes for CASSQELTAIYGYTF.